Sequencing of this T cell receptor (beta chain) was carried out in a study of T cells in localized non-small cell lung cancer. The table came from immunoSEQ multiplex PCR; TCRdb's copy has only in-frame clones and leaves some out. The repertoire holds about 35,000 clones, with about nine tenths as singletons. The CDR3 extends over 14 amino acids. V lost 1 base, J lost 7 bases, and 4 bases stayed unmatched. Per germline, CDR1 SGHTA and CDR2 FQGNSA. The clonotype originates from a female donor of 60 years or more with stage I lung adenocarcinoma. Here the sequenced sample was peripheral blood, taken before any cancer treatment. The rearrangement uses TRBV7-2 and TRBJ1-5; 7 bases align to TRBD1. DNA of the CDR3: TGTGCCAGCAGCTTAGGGGACAGAGACCAGCCCCAGCATTTT. Residues: CASSLGDRDQPQHF.